This section outlines one TCR beta chain sequence together with its context. No antigen is known for it. This entry belongs to a study of cytomegalovirus exposure and HLA in healthy donors. This CDR3 has 15 amino acids. Between the trimmed V and J ends, which lost 6 bases and 2 bases, there was a span of 11 bases. Per germline, CDR1 MNHEY and CDR2 SVGAGI. The PCR made use of 60 Vbeta and 13 Jbeta primers. Original methodology: An analysis that came later counted around 80 million unique TCR beta chains, 9 million to 12 million shared. Clones were read by immunoSEQ multiplex PCR, and TCRdb kept only the in-frame ones, dropping some. V, J and clone size were drawn from that table, and D and trimming were deduced from the DNA. The repertoire has fewer than 250,000 clones, around 79% of them found once; the top ten carry around 0.2%. Study-level findings and limits: Analysis was performed later, and it showed HLA-associated TCR beta chains to be more clonally expanded than equally common others. The study assumed roughly uniform donor sequencing depth for presence/absence analyses. Researchers reported in a later analysis that a missense DCLRE1C variant was tied to TCR beta V- and J-gene trimming.

V gene TRBV6-5 combines with J gene TRBJ2-6, with a possible D match to TRBD2 (5 bases). This receptor was taken from a girl aged 2 to 10 in good health and CMV-seronegative. Sequencing was performed on PBMCs. CDR3 sequence reads: CASRSTSTGANVLTF. DNA for the CDR3: TGTGCCAGCAGATCAACTAGTACTGGGGCCAACGTCCTGACTTTC.